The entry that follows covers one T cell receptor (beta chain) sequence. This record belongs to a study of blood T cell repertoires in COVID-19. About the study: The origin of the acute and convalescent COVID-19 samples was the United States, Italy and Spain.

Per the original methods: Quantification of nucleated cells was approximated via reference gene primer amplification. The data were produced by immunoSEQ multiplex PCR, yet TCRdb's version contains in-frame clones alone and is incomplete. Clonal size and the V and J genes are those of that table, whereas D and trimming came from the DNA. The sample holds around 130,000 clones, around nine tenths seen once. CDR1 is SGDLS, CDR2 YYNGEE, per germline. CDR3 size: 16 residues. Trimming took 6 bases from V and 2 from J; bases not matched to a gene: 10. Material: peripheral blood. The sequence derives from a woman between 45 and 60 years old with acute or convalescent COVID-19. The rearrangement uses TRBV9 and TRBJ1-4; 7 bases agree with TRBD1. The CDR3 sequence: CASNSGGGGTNEKLFF. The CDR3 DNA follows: TGTGCCAGCAACTCGGGAGGGGGCGGCACTAATGAAAAACTGTTTTTT.